These 19 T cell receptor beta chains were sequenced from one sample in a study of cytomegalovirus exposure and HLA in healthy donors. PCR amplification relied on 60 Vbeta primers (plus 13 Jbeta primers). Repertoires were generated with immunoSEQ multiplex PCR, while TCRdb's copy carries only in-frame clones and drops some. The repertoire holds some 150,000 clones, more than 70% seen once, with roughly 5.3% in the top ten. Sequenced: PBMCs. The receptors come from a woman aged 40 to 49 in good health and CMV-seropositive.

This chain uses TRBV4-2 with TRBJ1-2; the match to TRBD1 covers 9 bases. Trimming took 0 bases from V and 7 from J; bases not matched to a gene: 6. Germline CDR1 reads LGHNA; CDR2 reads YNFKEQ. This CDR3 has 15 residues. CDR3 in amino acids: CASSQEVQTGGGYTF. DNA of the CDR3: TGTGCCAGCAGCCAAGAAGTCCAGACAGGGGGTGGCTACACCTTC.

The chain uses TRBV10-2 and TRBJ2-7, with 10 bases lining up with TRBD2. Germline CDR1 reads WSHSY; CDR2 reads SAAADI. J was trimmed by 4 bases and V by 0 bases; bases with no gene match: 3. This CDR3 spans 15 amino acids. The CDR3 here is CASSESPSGSYEQYF. DNA of the CDR3: TGCGCCAGCAGTGAGTCGCCTAGCGGGAGTTACGAGCAGTACTTC.

The chain uses TRBV28 and TRBJ1-4; perhaps TRBD1 as D (5 bases). CDR1 and CDR2 from the germline V gene are MDHEN and SYDVKM. V was clipped by 4 bases and J by 10 bases, with 19 bases between them. The CDR3 extends over 15 amino acids. CDR3 in amino acids: CASSSLTAPKGKLFF. CDR3 bases: TGTGCCAGCAGTTCCCTGACAGCCCCGAAGGGAAAACTGTTTTTT.

The chain carries TRBV14 and TRBJ2-7; D not certain. The CDR3 runs to 16 residues. V was cut by 1 base and J by 6 bases, with 19 bases left in between. The germline V gene encodes CDR1 SGHDN and CDR2 FVKESK. In DNA form, the CDR3 reads TGTGCCAGCAGCCAAGTTCGGTCAGGTCGACGTGGCGAGCAGTACTTC. Amino acid sequence: CASSQVRSGRRGEQYF. The full variable domain, completed using reference TRBV14 and TRBJ2-7, is EAGVTQFPSHSVIEKGQTVTLRCDPISGHDNLYWYRRVMGKEIKFLLHFVKESKQDESGMPNNRFLAERTGGTYSTLKVQPAELEDSGVYFCASSQVRSGRRGEQYFGPGTRLTVT.

This chain connects TRBV4-1 to TRBJ2-3; 11 bases agree with TRBD2. The CDR3 spans 13 residues. The germline V gene has CDR1 MGHRA and CDR2 YSYEKL. V dropped 4 bases and J dropped 9; count of bases not matched to a gene: 3. The CDR3 DNA sequence: TGCGCCAGCAGCCTAGCGGGAGGGCCAACGCAGTATTTT. It is translated as CASSLAGGPTQYF.

This sequence joins TRBV30 and TRBJ1-6; D unclear. CDR1 GTSNPN and CDR2 SVGIG come from the germline V gene (reference sequence). The CDR3 is made up of 12 amino acids. V was trimmed by 1 base and J by 10 bases, leaving 8 bases between them. The CDR3 is CAWSGGGSPLHF. Written as DNA, the CDR3 is TGTGCCTGGAGTGGCGGAGGATCACCCCTCCACTTT.

Turning to this clone: Other nucleotide sequences in the sample specify the same CDR3. V gene TRBV9 combines with J gene TRBJ2-7; D possibly corresponds to TRBD2 (7 bases). Germline CDR1 reads SGDLS; CDR2 reads YYNGEE. V was clipped by 0 bases and J by 2 bases, with 9 bases between them. This CDR3 has 14 amino acids. CDR3: CASSVEGGAYEQYF. The DNA of the CDR3 is TGTGCCAGCAGCGTAGAAGGGGGGGCCTACGAGCAGTACTTC.

The chain recombines TRBV9 with TRBJ1-2; 9 positions match TRBD1. The J segment lost 5 bases and the V segment lost 1 base, leaving 9 bases of the junction unmatched. The CDR3 is 16 residues long. Germline-derived CDR1 and CDR2 are SGDLS and YYNGEE. This CDR3 reads CASSVSITGGAYGYTF. The CDR3, as DNA: TGTGCCAGCAGCGTATCAATTACAGGGGGCGCGTATGGCTACACCTTC. Complete variable domain (other parts from reference TRBV9 and TRBJ1-2): DSGVTQTPKHLITATGQRVTLRCSPRSGDLSVYWYQQSLDQGLQFLIQYYNGEERAKGNILERFSAQQFPDLHSELNLSSLELGDSALYFCASSVSITGGAYGYTFGSGTRLTVV.

This clone was recorded a few times. J is TRBJ2-3 and V is TRBV5-1; 7 bases map to TRBD1. CDR3 length: 16 amino acids. Germline assignment: CDR1 SGHRS and CDR2 YFSETQ. V shed 0 bases, J shed 0 bases, and the junction held 4 bases outside the gene matches. CDR3 bases: TGCGCCAGCAGCTTGGTAGGGGGCCCTAGCACAGATACGCAGTATTTT. This codes for CASSLVGGPSTDTQYF.

This clone has only one observation. The rearrangement joins TRBV18 to TRBJ1-5; 7 positions match TRBD1. Germline loops: CDR1 KGHSH, CDR2 LQKENI. The V and J ends lost 1 base and 5 bases, in that order; junction bases with no gene match: 2. This CDR3 region has 14 residues. The CDR3 nucleotides read TGTGCCAGCTCACCACAAACAGGGGATCAGCCCCAGCATTTT. It encodes CASSPQTGDQPQHF.

The rearrangement links TRBV14 to TRBJ1-3; D call uncertain. Germline assignment: CDR1 SGHDN and CDR2 FVKESK. V lost 0 bases and J 0 bases, leaving 6 bases between the germline ends. This CDR3 region has 15 residues. CDR3 nucleotides: TGTGCCAGCAGCCAAGAACTGATCTCTGGAAACACCATATATTTT. It translates to CASSQELISGNTIYF.

The CDR3 coding sequence is TGTGCCTGGACATTGACAGGGGGCGGCTATGGCTACACCTTC. Encoded protein: CAWTLTGGGYGYTF. This sequence joins TRBV30 and TRBJ1-2, with TRBD1 matching over 10 bases. The CDR3 runs to 14 residues. Germline loops: CDR1 GTSNPN, CDR2 SVGIG (reference sequence). The junction had 6 bases not matched to a gene; V was cut back by 4 bases and J by 4 bases.

The V and J genes are TRBV6-1 and TRBJ2-6; the D gene is possibly TRBD1 (5 bases). V dropped 4 bases and J dropped 0 bases, with 7 bases sitting between them. Per germline, CDR1 MNHNS and CDR2 SASEGT. The CDR3 length is 15 residues. The CDR3 protein is CASSGDSSGANVLTF. CDR3 DNA sequence: TGTGCCAGCAGTGGAGACAGCTCTGGGGCCAACGTCCTGACTTTC.

The J gene is TRBJ2-7, the V gene TRBV7-9; the D gene is possibly TRBD2 (6 bases). Trimming removed 3 bases at V and 2 bases at J, with 17 bases between. Germline CDR1 and CDR2: SEHNR and FQNEAQ (reference sequence). The CDR3 runs to 16 residues. For the CDR3, the DNA is TGTGCCAGCAGCTTGGCCGCTGGGACGGGGGCCTACGAGCAGTACTTC. Amino acid sequence: CASSLAAGTGAYEQYF.

J is TRBJ2-7 and V is TRBV28, with TRBD2 matching over 7 bases. V dropped 2 bases and J dropped 4; count of bases not matched to a gene: 5. This CDR3 has 14 residues. CDR1 and CDR2 (germline): MDHEN, SYDVKM. The CDR3 coding sequence is TGTGCCAGCAGTTTACACGGGCGGGAGTACGAGCAGTACTTC. Protein product: CASSLHGREYEQYF.

This chain joins TRBV7-9 and TRBJ1-1; no definite D call. Germline V CDR1 and CDR2: SEHNR, FQNEAQ (reference sequence). The CDR3 is made up of 15 amino acids. Trimming removed 5 bases from V and 0 bases from J, with 13 bases in between. CDR3 sequence reads: CASSARTGMNTEAFF. The CDR3 bases are TGTGCCAGCAGCGCAAGGACGGGGATGAACACTGAAGCTTTCTTT.

The V and J genes are TRBV7-2 and TRBJ2-5, with 13 bases identical to TRBD2. There are 14 residues in the CDR3. The junction had 7 bases not matched to a gene; V was cut back by 4 bases and J by 11 bases. From germline, CDR1 is SGHTA and CDR2 FQGNSA. As DNA, the CDR3 is TGTGCCAGCAGCTCAGGACTAGCGGGAGTTGAGCAGTACTTC. Amino acids: CASSSGLAGVEQYF.

This chain connects TRBV19 to TRBJ2-7; TRBD1 matches at 9 bases. With V trimmed by 6 bases and J by 3 bases, 21 bases remained unmatched. The CDR3 runs 19 residues. Looked up from germline, CDR1 is LNHDA and CDR2 is SQIVND (reference sequence). CDR3 sequence reads: CASRSTRAPGTGKFYEQYF. The CDR3 DNA sequence: TGTGCCAGTAGGTCAACACGCGCCCCTGGGACAGGGAAATTCTACGAGCAGTACTTC.

This chain connects TRBV19 to TRBJ2-7; D is perhaps TRBD2 (5 bases). There are 14 residues in the CDR3. V was cut by 4 bases and J by 1 base, with 11 bases left in between. CDR1 and CDR2 (germline): LNHDA, SQIVND (reference sequence). The chain's CDR3 is CASSNLQRSYEQYF. The DNA for the CDR3 is TGTGCCAGTAGTAACCTCCAGCGGTCCTACGAGCAGTACTTC.